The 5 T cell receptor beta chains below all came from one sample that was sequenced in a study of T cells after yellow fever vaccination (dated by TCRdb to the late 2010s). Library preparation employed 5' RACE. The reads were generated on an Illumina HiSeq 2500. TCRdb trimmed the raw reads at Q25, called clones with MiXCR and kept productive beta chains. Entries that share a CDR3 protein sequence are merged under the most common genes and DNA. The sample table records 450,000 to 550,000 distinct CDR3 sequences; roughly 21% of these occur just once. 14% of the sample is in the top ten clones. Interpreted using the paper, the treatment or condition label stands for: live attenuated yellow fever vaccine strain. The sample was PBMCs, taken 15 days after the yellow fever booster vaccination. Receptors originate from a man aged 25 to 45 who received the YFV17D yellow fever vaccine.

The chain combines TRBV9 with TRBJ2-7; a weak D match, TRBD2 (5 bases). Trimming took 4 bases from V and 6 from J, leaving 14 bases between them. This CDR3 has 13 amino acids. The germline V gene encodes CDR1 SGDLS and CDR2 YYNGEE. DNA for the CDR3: TGTGCCAGCAGCCCCCGGAGCGGAGTCGAGCAGTACTTC. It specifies CASSPRSGVEQYF.

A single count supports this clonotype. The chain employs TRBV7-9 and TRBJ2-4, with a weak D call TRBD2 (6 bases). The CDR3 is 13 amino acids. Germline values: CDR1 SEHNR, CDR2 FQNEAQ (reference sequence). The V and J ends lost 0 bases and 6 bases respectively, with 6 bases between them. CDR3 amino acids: CASSLAGGNIQYF. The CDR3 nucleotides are TGTGCCAGCAGCTTAGCGGGGGGAAACATTCAGTACTTC.

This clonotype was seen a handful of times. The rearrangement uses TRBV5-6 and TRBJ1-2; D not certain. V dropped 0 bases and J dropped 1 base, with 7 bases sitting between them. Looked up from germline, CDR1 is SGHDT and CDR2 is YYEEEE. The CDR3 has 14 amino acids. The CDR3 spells CASSLDRVNYGYTF. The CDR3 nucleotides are TGTGCCAGCAGCTTGGACCGGGTTAACTATGGCTACACCTTC. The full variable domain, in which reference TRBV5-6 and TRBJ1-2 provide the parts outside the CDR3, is DAGVTQSPTHLIKTRGQQVTLRCSPKSGHDTVSWYQQALGQGPQFIFQYYEEEERQRGNFPDRFSGHQFPNYSSELNVNALLLGDSALYLCASSLDRVNYGYTFGSGTRLTVV.

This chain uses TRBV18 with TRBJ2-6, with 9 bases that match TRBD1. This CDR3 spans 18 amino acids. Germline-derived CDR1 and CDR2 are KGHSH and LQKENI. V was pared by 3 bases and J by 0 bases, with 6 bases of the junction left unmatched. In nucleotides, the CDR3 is TGTGCCAGCTCACCTGTACAGGGGGCCCCCTCTGGGGCCAACGTCCTGACTTTC. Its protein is CASSPVQGAPSGANVLTF.

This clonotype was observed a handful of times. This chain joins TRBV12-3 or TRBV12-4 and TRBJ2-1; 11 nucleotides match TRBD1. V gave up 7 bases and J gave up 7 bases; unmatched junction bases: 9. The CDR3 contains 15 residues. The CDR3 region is CASNAGQGAGNEQFF. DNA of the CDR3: TGTGCCAGCAACGCCGGACAGGGGGCAGGAAATGAGCAGTTCTTC.